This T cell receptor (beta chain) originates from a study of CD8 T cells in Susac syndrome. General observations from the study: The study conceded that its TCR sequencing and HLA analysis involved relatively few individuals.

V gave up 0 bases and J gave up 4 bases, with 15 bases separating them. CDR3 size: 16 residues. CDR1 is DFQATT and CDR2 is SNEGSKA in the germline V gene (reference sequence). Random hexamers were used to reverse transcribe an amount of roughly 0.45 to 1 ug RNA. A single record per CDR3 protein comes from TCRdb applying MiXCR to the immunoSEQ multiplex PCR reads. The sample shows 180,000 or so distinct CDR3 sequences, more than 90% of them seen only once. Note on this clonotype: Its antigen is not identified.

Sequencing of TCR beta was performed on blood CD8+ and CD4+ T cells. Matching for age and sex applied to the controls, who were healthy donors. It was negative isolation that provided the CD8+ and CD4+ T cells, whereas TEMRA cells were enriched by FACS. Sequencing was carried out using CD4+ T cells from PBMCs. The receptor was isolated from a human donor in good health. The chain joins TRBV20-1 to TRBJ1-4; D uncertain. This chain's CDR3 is CSAREGNTAGNEKLFF. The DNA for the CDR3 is TGCAGTGCTAGAGAGGGAAACACAGCGGGTAATGAAAAACTGTTTTTT.